This T cell receptor beta chain comes out of a study of blood T cell repertoires in COVID-19. In the original workflow: Reference gene primers were amplified, and this amplification served to estimate nucleated cell counts. The data were produced by immunoSEQ multiplex PCR, yet TCRdb's version contains in-frame clones alone and is incomplete. V, J and clone size derive from that table, while D and trimming were established from the DNA sequence. Of a few hundred thousand clones listed, about nine tenths are singletons. One Seattle source followed patients from active infection through their disease course. The CDR3 extends over 15 amino acids. V lost 5 bases to trimming and J lost 6 bases; unmatched junction nucleotides: 5. Germline assignment: CDR1 SGHNT and CDR2 YENEEA.

Sequencing was done on a sample of peripheral blood. The chain joins TRBV11-3 to TRBJ2-1, with 12 bases matching TRBD2. The clonotype comes from a woman aged 45-59 years with COVID-19, enrolled during active disease. The CDR3 sequence is CASSRTSGVPNEQFF. In nucleotides, the CDR3 is TGTGCCAGCAGCCGGACTAGCGGGGTGCCCAATGAGCAGTTCTTC.